The sequence of this T cell receptor beta chain was determined in a study of shared clonotypes between healthy human individuals. Genomic DNA of each subset was evenly split across several immunoSEQ plates. Libraries were prepared by immunoSEQ multiplex PCR; TCRdb keeps only in-frame clonotypes and omits some of them. The sample records some 2,500,000 clones, 80% to 95% being singletons. The source is a young man in good health. Some clones in this sample may be carry-over from other donors' samples. Sequenced: naive CD4+ T cells from PBMCs. Subset indicated: CD45RA+ positively selected.

Written as DNA, the CDR3 is TGCGCCAGCAGCATAACCGGGGCCTACTCTGGGGCCAACGTCCTGACTTTC. Translating gives CASSITGAYSGANVLTF. The chain couples TRBV5-1 to TRBJ2-6; D tentatively fits TRBD1 or TRBD2 (5 bases each). Germline V lookup: CDR1 SGHRS, CDR2 YFSETQ. The V end was cut by 4 bases, the J end by 0 bases, with 14 bases between. This CDR3 contains 17 residues.